This T cell receptor (beta chain) was captured by sequencing in a study of T-cell reconstitution after alpha-beta-depleted transplantation in children. This clonotype was found a few times. The CDR3 has 14 residues. Trimming pared 5 bases from V and 0 bases from J, leaving 11 bases between. Germline CDR1 reads SGHTA; CDR2 reads FQGTGA. Using unique molecular identifiers, the investigators prepared the TCRbeta library. MiXCR, run by TCRdb on the PCR reads, gives a single entry per CDR3 protein. The table records over 550,000 distinct CDR3 sequences, about 10% of them present only once. Sequenced here: PBMCs from the stem cell graft donor, sampled from the stem cell graft. This TCR derives from a human donor who donated a stem cell graft to a child with acute myeloid leukemia. The chain combines TRBV7-3 with TRBJ2-7; maybe TRBD2 (6 bases). The CDR3 is CASSQGGASYEQYF. CDR3 coding DNA: TGTGCCAGCAGCCAAGGCGGGGCCTCCTACGAGCAGTACTTC.